This is a list of T cell receptor beta chains from one sample in a study of cytomegalovirus exposure and HLA in healthy donors. TCRdb keeps only in-frame clones here, not all; method: immunoSEQ multiplex PCR. The sample has around 180,000 clones, roughly 83% seen once; the top ten hold roughly 1.5%. Sequencing input: PBMCs. These TCRs come from a woman aged 18-30 years in good health and CMV-seronegative. CDR3s include the opening cysteine and the closing phenylalanine or tryptophan.

J gene: TRBJ2-5; V gene: TRBV5-1; CDR3 protein: CASSFAGRAGETQYF
J gene: TRBJ2-3; V gene: TRBV7-2; CDR3 protein: CASSATSTDTQYF
J gene: TRBJ2-5; V gene: TRBV7-7; CDR3 protein: CASSPPGQRETQYF
J gene: TRBJ1-2; V gene: TRBV4-1; CDR3 protein: CASSPFWTENYGYTF
J gene: TRBJ2-2; V gene: TRBV4-2; CDR3 protein: CASSLPKASGRNTGELFF
J gene: TRBJ1-4; V gene: TRBV2; CDR3 protein: CASSLTGDWEKLFF
J gene: TRBJ1-1; V gene: TRBV5-1; CDR3 protein: CASSLGSGQLEAFF
J gene: TRBJ1-6; V gene: TRBV5-1; CDR3 protein: CASSGDDSVSPLHF
J gene: TRBJ1-5; V gene: TRBV6-1; CDR3 protein: CASGDRDVQPQHF
J gene: TRBJ1-1; V gene: TRBV2; CDR3 protein: CASNRYMNTEAFF
J gene: TRBJ2-7; V gene: TRBV7-9; CDR3 protein: CASSSPGLGYEQYF
J gene: TRBJ2-1; V gene: TRBV4-1; CDR3 protein: CASSQEGLSNEQFF
J gene: TRBJ1-6; V gene: TRBV2; CDR3 protein: CASSEGPGGSGSPLHF
J gene: TRBJ1-6; V gene: TRBV5-1; CDR3 protein: CASRDRDKINSPLHF
J gene: TRBJ1-5; V gene: TRBV5-8; CDR3 protein: CASSYGTGKHF
J gene: TRBJ1-5; V gene: TRBV7-6; CDR3 protein: CASSLGGVNQPQHF
J gene: TRBJ1-3; V gene: TRBV7-6; CDR3 protein: CASSLGQGSGNTIYF
J gene: TRBJ2-1; V gene: TRBV2; CDR3 protein: CASGDSLNEQFF
J gene: TRBJ2-5; V gene: TRBV2; CDR3 protein: CASRLTGAGETQYF
J gene: TRBJ1-2; V gene: TRBV4-1; CDR3 protein: CASSHLGTAPVLDGYTF
J gene: TRBJ1-2; V gene: TRBV20-1; CDR3 protein: CSARPPDGYTF
J gene: TRBJ2-5; V gene: TRBV2; CDR3 protein: CASSGGTSGGRNQETQYF
J gene: TRBJ1-1; V gene: TRBV27; CDR3 protein: CASTRQGSTEAFF
J gene: TRBJ1-2; V gene: TRBV4-1; CDR3 protein: CASSQGVGQYHGYTF
J gene: TRBJ2-2; V gene: TRBV15; CDR3 protein: CATSRDAEPGGELFF
J gene: TRBJ2-7; V gene: TRBV5-1; CDR3 protein: CASSLEGGTYEQYF
J gene: TRBJ2-5; V gene: TRBV4-1; CDR3 protein: CASSQDTSRLETQYF
J gene: TRBJ1-1; V gene: TRBV18; CDR3 protein: CASSLGQGNTEAFF
J gene: TRBJ2-1; V gene: TRBV7-2; CDR3 protein: CASSPMGLQFF
J gene: TRBJ2-1; V gene: TRBV27; CDR3 protein: CASTLRGAPGALGFINEQFF
J gene: TRBJ1-3; V gene: TRBV30; CDR3 protein: CAWSDLGGNTIYF
J gene: TRBJ2-4; V gene: TRBV11-2; CDR3 protein: CASSLVGQGLAKNIQYF
J gene: TRBJ1-5; V gene: TRBV19; CDR3 protein: CASSRDSFNQPQHF
J gene: TRBJ2-2; V gene: TRBV11-3; CDR3 protein: CASSPRQGNTGELFF
J gene: TRBJ2-1; V gene: TRBV7-2; CDR3 protein: CASSLGAGHPNEQFF
J gene: TRBJ2-1; V gene: TRBV4-2; CDR3 protein: CASSPPGSYNEQFF
J gene: TRBJ1-2; V gene: TRBV4-2; CDR3 protein: CASSQVVAGQGDNYGYTF
J gene: TRBJ1-1; V gene: TRBV7-8; CDR3 protein: CASSSGQPLAFF
J gene: TRBJ2-3; V gene: TRBV7-2; CDR3 protein: CASSPGGGRAGTDTQYF
J gene: TRBJ2-5; V gene: TRBV7-7; CDR3 protein: CASSLETGGLETQYF
J gene: TRBJ2-5; V gene: TRBV6-5; CDR3 protein: CASSYSSDITETQYF
J gene: TRBJ2-3; V gene: TRBV5-6; CDR3 protein: CASRTPRQDTQYF
J gene: TRBJ2-7; V gene: TRBV7-9; CDR3 protein: CASSPDSGRALEQYF
J gene: TRBJ2-7; V gene: TRBV7-2; CDR3 protein: CASSPTPGLPTYEQYF
J gene: TRBJ1-5; V gene: TRBV7-8; CDR3 protein: CASSLPRDSPNQPQHF
J gene: TRBJ2-5; V gene: TRBV6-1; CDR3 protein: CASSGHDQGTQYF
J gene: TRBJ1-1; V gene: TRBV28; CDR3 protein: CASSPLGQAMNTEAFF
J gene: TRBJ2-1; V gene: TRBV18; CDR3 protein: CASPIAGTKTPSYNEQFF
J gene: TRBJ2-1; V gene: TRBV2; CDR3 protein: CASSQLAGGAYNEQFF
J gene: TRBJ2-4; V gene: TRBV2; CDR3 protein: CASSGGLGIQYF
J gene: TRBJ1-2; V gene: TRBV5-1; CDR3 protein: CASSFNTPGHRLDYGYTF
J gene: TRBJ1-1; V gene: TRBV6-5; CDR3 protein: CASSNLNRASEAFF
J gene: TRBJ2-4; V gene: TRBV29-1; CDR3 protein: CSVAGLAGGIAKNIQYF
J gene: TRBJ2-7; V gene: TRBV4-1; CDR3 protein: CASSQDFQGLKGDF
J gene: TRBJ1-1; V gene: TRBV12-5; CDR3 protein: CASGTGTGYTEAFF